Detailed here is one T cell receptor beta chain. TEMRA cells were enriched by FACS, while CD8+ and CD4+ T cells were obtained through a negative isolation that was performed magnetically. The data stem from a study of CD8 T cells in Susac syndrome. RNA was extracted with the RNeasy kit, and a quantity of about 0.45 to 1 ug was reverse transcribed using random hexamers. With immunoSEQ multiplex PCR, TCR beta CDR3 was amplified across 54 Vbeta and 13 Jbeta. TCRdb processed the immunoSEQ multiplex PCR reads anew with MiXCR; each CDR3 protein has one entry. The sample holds some 150,000 distinct CDR3 sequences, under 97% seen once. Germline CDR1 reads DFQATT; CDR2 reads SNEGSKA (reference sequence). The CDR3 covers 16 residues. V was clipped by 0 bases and J by 1 base; unmatched bases: 6.

Sequencing used CD4+ T cells from PBMCs. The receptor was derived from a human donor with Susac syndrome. The chain combines TRBV20-1 with TRBJ1-5, with 7 nucleotides matching TRBD1. The CDR3 bases are TGCAGTGCTAGAGATGGAGGGGGCTTCAGCAATCAGCCCCAGCATTTT. This codes for CSARDGGGFSNQPQHF.